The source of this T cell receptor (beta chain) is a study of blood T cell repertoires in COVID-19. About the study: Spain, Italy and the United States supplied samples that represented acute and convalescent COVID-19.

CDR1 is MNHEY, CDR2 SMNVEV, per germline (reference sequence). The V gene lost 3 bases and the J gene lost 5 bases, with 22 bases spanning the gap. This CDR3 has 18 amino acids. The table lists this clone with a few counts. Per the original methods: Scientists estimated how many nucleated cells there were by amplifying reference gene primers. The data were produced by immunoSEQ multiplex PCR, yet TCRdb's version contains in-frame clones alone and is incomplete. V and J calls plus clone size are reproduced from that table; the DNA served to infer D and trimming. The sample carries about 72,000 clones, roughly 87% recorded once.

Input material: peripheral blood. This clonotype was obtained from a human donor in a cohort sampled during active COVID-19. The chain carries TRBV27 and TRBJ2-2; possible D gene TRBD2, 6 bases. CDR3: CASSFGQALGGNTGELFF. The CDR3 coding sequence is TGTGCCAGCAGTTTCGGACAAGCTCTCGGGGGAAATACCGGGGAGCTGTTTTTT.